These 15 T cell receptor beta chains originate from one sample sequenced in a study of cytomegalovirus exposure and HLA in healthy donors. Use of 60 Vbeta and 13 Jbeta primers characterized the PCR. Profiled with immunoSEQ multiplex PCR; TCRdb holds only in-frame clones, not every one. In the table there are approximately 110,000 clones, roughly 74% of which are singletons. Material: PBMCs. Receptors originate from a man in his forties or fifties in good health and CMV-seronegative.

The V and J genes are TRBV5-4 and TRBJ2-5; perhaps TRBD2 as D (5 bases). V shed 4 bases and J shed 5 bases, with 9 bases lying between them. Germline CDR1 SGHNT, CDR2 YYREEE (reference sequence). The CDR3 totals 12 residues. Here the CDR3 DNA reads TGTGCCAGCAGCGGGAGTCGTGAGACCCAGTACTTC. It is translated as CASSGSRETQYF.

About this clone itself: One end of the junction does not line up with germline, which may come from a read error. This rearrangement joins TRBV7-9 to TRBJ1-1; no clear D gene. The CDR3 loop spans 11 amino acids. Looked up from germline, CDR1 is SEHNR and CDR2 is FQNEAQ (reference sequence). The DNA of the CDR3 is TGTGCCAGCAGCTTAAACAGTGAAGCTTTCTTT. This encodes CASSLNSEAFF.

V is TRBV29-1 and J is TRBJ2-7, with 9 nucleotides matching TRBD1. The CDR3 extends over 14 amino acids. Germline-derived CDR1 and CDR2 are SQVTM and ANQGSEA. Germline trimming cut 5 bases from V and 6 bases from J; bases unmatched to any gene: 11. CDR3 bases: TGCAGCGTTCTTAGGGGGACAGGGAAGGGCGAGCAGTACTTC. Translation gives CSVLRGTGKGEQYF.

The rearrangement links TRBV27 to TRBJ1-6; tentatively, D is TRBD1 (5 bases). This CDR3 spans 15 amino acids. The V end was cut by 4 bases, the J end by 6 bases, with 13 bases between. Germline CDR1 is MNHEY and CDR2 is SMNVEV (reference sequence). Written as DNA, the CDR3 is TGTGCCAGCAGTTCTCGTAGGGACTCTAATTCACCCCTCCACTTT. This gives the protein CASSSRRDSNSPLHF.

This clone was counted a single time. At the DNA level, this CDR3 is encoded by other sequences in the same sample as well. This chain joins TRBV6-4 and TRBJ2-3, with 10 positions matching TRBD2. V shed 6 bases and J 3 bases; nucleotides not matched to a gene: 3. The CDR3 loop spans 14 amino acids. Germline CDR1 and CDR2: MRHNA and SNTAGT. CDR3 amino acids: CASSSGGGTDTQYF. The CDR3, as DNA: TGTGCCAGCAGCAGCGGGGGGGGGACAGATACGCAGTATTTT.

The J gene is TRBJ2-2, the V gene TRBV11-2; no clear D gene. Germline V gives CDR1 SGHAT, CDR2 FQNNGV. With 7 bases removed from V and 0 bases from J, the gap between germline ends came to 15 bases. The CDR3 is made up of 16 amino acids. CDR3 protein: CASTSRGSANTGELFF. CDR3 bases: TGTGCCAGCACCTCCCGAGGCAGCGCGAACACCGGGGAGCTGTTTTTT.

The V and J genes are TRBV6-5 and TRBJ2-7; the D gene is possibly TRBD2 (5 bases). The CDR3 runs to 13 residues. Per the germline V gene, CDR1 is MNHEY and CDR2 is SVGAGI. V shed 6 bases and J shed 5 bases, with 14 bases lying between them. For the CDR3, the DNA is TGTGCCAGCAGAAGTCGAGAGGGAAACGAGCAGTACTTC. It yields the protein CASRSREGNEQYF.

This chain joins TRBV7-9 and TRBJ2-5; tentative D call: TRBD2 (6 bases). There are 12 residues in the CDR3. Germline V gives CDR1 SEHNR, CDR2 FQNEAQ (reference sequence). Trimming took off 2 bases at V and 7 bases at J, with 8 bases between the two ends. Written as DNA, the CDR3 is TGTGCCAGCAGCTTATTGGGGGGGACCCAGTACTTC. Amino acids: CASSLLGGTQYF.

CDR3 sequence: CASTLSGLEQYF. For the CDR3, the DNA is TGTGCCAGCACCCTCTCGGGTCTCGAGCAGTACTTC. The chain recombines TRBV7-2 with TRBJ2-7, with unresolved D. V lost 7 bases and J 6 bases, leaving 13 bases between the germline ends. This CDR3 comprises 12 residues. Germline V gene sequence: CDR1 SGHTA, CDR2 FQGNSA.

V is TRBV7-2 and J is TRBJ1-1, with D perhaps TRBD1 (6 bases). The V gene's germline CDR1 is SGHTA and CDR2 FQGNSA. Trimming removed 5 bases at V and 1 base at J, with 14 bases between. The CDR3 is 15 residues long. DNA of the CDR3: TGTGCCAGCAGCGACAGGACAGCGCGGAACACTGAAGCTTTCTTT. Amino acid sequence: CASSDRTARNTEAFF. Together with reference TRBV7-2 and TRBJ1-1, the CDR3 gives the full variable domain: GAGVSQSPSNKVTEKGKDVELRCDPISGHTALYWYRQSLGQGLEFLIYFQGNSAPDKSGLPSDRFSAERTGGSVSTLTIQRTQQEDSAVYLCASSDRTARNTEAFFGQGTRLTVV.

This chain connects TRBV4-1 to TRBJ1-5, with 9 bases aligning to TRBD1. The CDR3 has 16 amino acids. Germline V gene data show CDR1 as MGHRA and CDR2 as YSYEKL. V lost 1 base, J lost 3 bases, and 4 bases stayed unmatched. The CDR3 sequence: CASSQGGTGYNQPQHF. In DNA form, the CDR3 reads TGCGCCAGCAGCCAAGGAGGGACAGGGTACAATCAGCCCCAGCATTTT.

The rearrangement links TRBV7-8 to TRBJ1-6, with D uncertain. Germline V lookup: CDR1 SGHVS, CDR2 FQNEAQ. Trimming took 4 bases from V and 0 from J, leaving 13 bases between them. The CDR3 is 17 residues long. CDR3 loop: CASSSRGGSSYNSPLHF. The CDR3 region has the DNA TGTGCCAGCAGCTCCCGGGGAGGGAGCTCCTATAATTCACCCCTCCACTTT.

J is TRBJ2-5 and V is TRBV18, with D possibly TRBD1 on 6 matching bases. V gave up 3 bases and J gave up 5 bases, with 10 bases separating them. CDR3 length: 13 amino acids. Germline CDR1 reads KGHSH; CDR2 reads LQKENI. As DNA, the CDR3 is TGTGCCAGCTCACCGGGCAGGGGTGAGACCCAGTACTTC. It yields the protein CASSPGRGETQYF.

This clone occurred once. The V gene is TRBV4-1, the J gene TRBJ2-7; 10 nucleotides align to TRBD1. This CDR3 contains 14 residues. The V gene end was trimmed by 4 bases and the J gene end by 7 bases; junction bases not matched to a gene: 7. CDR1 MGHRA and CDR2 YSYEKL come from the germline V gene. This CDR3 is CASSLRQGAEEQYF. Here the CDR3 DNA reads TGCGCCAGCAGCCTACGACAGGGGGCAGAAGAGCAGTACTTC.

The CDR3 coding sequence is TGTGCCAGCAGCTCCCTTGTTAGTGGGGAGCTGTTTTTT. Translated, it gives CASSSLVSGELFF. The V gene is TRBV11-3, the J gene TRBJ2-2; no firm D call. CDR1 and CDR2 (germline): SGHNT, YENEEA. The CDR3 spans 13 residues. Trimming removed 4 bases at V and 8 bases at J, with 11 bases between.